The rows below give T cell receptor beta chains drawn from one sample of a study of vaccination and CD4 T cells after COVID-19. No cognate antigen is known for these TCRs. TCRdb re-derived calls from the PCR reads in MiXCR, one entry per CDR3 protein. This repertoire shows some 21,000 distinct CDR3 sequences, 55% to 70% found once; its top ten account for more than 10%. Sequences were derived from CD4+ T cells from blood, cultured in vitro, sampled after SARS-CoV-2 vaccination. The receptors come from a human donor who received a COVID-19 vaccine. Each CDR3 is given with its conserved first and last residue.

j_call | v_call | cdr3_aa
TRBJ2-1 | TRBV19 | CASSQGQNNEQFF
TRBJ1-5 | TRBV20-1 | CSASGTAAQHF
TRBJ1-5 | TRBV19 | CASSWGRTTIENQPQHF
TRBJ2-7 | TRBV5-4 | CASSLEDRGNEQYF
TRBJ2-7 | TRBV6-1 | CASSQRGQGANEQYF
TRBJ1-1 | TRBV27 | CASSLMGDTEAFF
TRBJ2-3 | TRBV20-1 | CSASRTATQYF
TRBJ1-1 | TRBV6-4 | CASSDFSTGTEAFF
TRBJ2-2 | TRBV20-1 | CSARTGRDTGELFF
TRBJ2-5 | TRBV5-1 | CASSFIAGTQETQYF
TRBJ2-5 | TRBV12-3/TRBV12-4 | CASSRNLPGDGETQYF
TRBJ2-5 | TRBV24-1 | CATSDSGLASGKTQYF
TRBJ1-1 | TRBV6-5 | CASSYGHLNTEAFF
TRBJ2-5 | TRBV3-1 | CASSQVRGSQETQYF
TRBJ2-7 | TRBV20-1 | CSARDQRRTPEQYF
TRBJ1-1 | TRBV24-1 | CATTETGENTEAFF
TRBJ2-2 | TRBV4-2 | CASSQDKASTGELFF
TRBJ2-5 | TRBV15 | CATSRTDRGKETQYF
TRBJ1-6 | TRBV20-1 | CSARDGTDNSPLHF
TRBJ1-1 | TRBV6-1 | CASSDGQGGRAFF
TRBJ1-2 | TRBV7-2 | CASSFPTGGRYGYTF
TRBJ2-3 | TRBV3-1 | CASSRRQTDTQYF
TRBJ1-1 | TRBV6-2/TRBV6-3 | CASRVGVPNTEAFF
TRBJ1-6 | TRBV20-1 | CSASGGTGTLHF
TRBJ1-6 | TRBV12-3/TRBV12-4 | CASSLGSPNSPLHF
TRBJ1-1 | TRBV20-1 | CSAAYTGRMNTEAFF
TRBJ1-6 | TRBV30 | CAWSVGQGAGSPLHF
TRBJ1-1 | TRBV7-8 | CASSFTGGTEAFF
TRBJ2-7 | TRBV7-8 | CASTTRDSTYEQYF
TRBJ2-3 | TRBV5-4 | CASSSGRSGQGTDTQYF
TRBJ2-5 | TRBV24-1 | CATSDRQGKETQYF
TRBJ1-6 | TRBV30 | CAWDRRNSPLHF
TRBJ1-1 | TRBV6-1 | CASSETGKAFF
TRBJ2-7 | TRBV20-1 | CSARPGQDLYEQYF
TRBJ2-4 | TRBV6-1 | CASSPPDRGLAKNIQYF
TRBJ2-5 | TRBV6-4 | CASSDSRRGGGIFVETQYF
TRBJ2-7 | TRBV10-3 | CATGDSYEGEQYF
TRBJ1-2 | TRBV19 | CASTDWGQGANGYTF
TRBJ1-1 | TRBV10-3 | CASPSEAGVAFF
TRBJ2-1 | TRBV5-1 | CASSLQGVGNEQFF